These 27 T cell receptor beta chains were all obtained from the same sample, sequenced in a study of blood T cell repertoires in COVID-19. The method was immunoSEQ multiplex PCR; TCRdb's version includes in-frame clones alone and lacks a portion of them. This sample has about 170,000 clones; roughly 84% occur once, and the top ten carry about 2.7%. The sample comprised peripheral blood. These TCRs come from a human donor with acute or convalescent COVID-19. The donor label of this sample is uncertain.

The chain links TRBV27 to TRBJ2-1, with 11 bases matching TRBD2. V dropped 6 bases and J dropped 7; count of bases not matched to a gene: 5. Germline CDR1 and CDR2: MNHEY and SMNVEV (reference sequence). The CDR3 has 14 residues. CDR3 in amino acids: CASRISGGGNEQFF. The CDR3 nucleotides read TGTGCCAGCAGGATTAGCGGGGGGGGGAATGAGCAGTTCTTC.

This chain links TRBV7-6 with TRBJ2-5; 11 bases align to TRBD1. CDR1 and CDR2 from the germline V gene are SGHVS and FNYEAQ. V lost 2 bases to trimming and J lost 8 bases; unmatched junction nucleotides: 16. The CDR3 is made up of 18 amino acids. The CDR3 DNA sequence: TGTGCCAGCAGCTTAACTAACCTAGCCGGGACAGGGGGAGGTACCCAGTACTTC. Encoded protein: CASSLTNLAGTGGGTQYF.

This chain uses TRBV11-1 with TRBJ1-4; D unclear. V was shortened by 0 bases and J by 0 bases, with 8 bases between the two germline ends. Germline lookup yields CDR1 SGHAT and CDR2 FQDESV (reference sequence). The CDR3 has 16 residues. CDR3 bases: TGTGCCAGCAGCTTAGCAAGCGGTGCAACTAATGAAAAACTGTTTTTT. Amino acid sequence: CASSLASGATNEKLFF.

The chain has TRBV5-1 and TRBJ2-5, with 8 bases fitting TRBD1. The CDR3 contains 15 residues. V gave up 1 base and J gave up 0 bases; unmatched junction bases: 2. In germline, CDR1 is SGHRS, CDR2 YFSETQ. The DNA for the CDR3 is TGCGCCAGCAGCTTGCCAGGGGGCTACCAAGAGACCCAGTACTTC. Encoded protein: CASSLPGGYQETQYF.

The chain links TRBV9 to TRBJ1-1, with TRBD1 matching 8 bases. Losses at the gene ends were 0 bases for V and 10 bases for J; bases not matched to a gene: 8. Germline V gene lookup returns CDR1 SGDLS and CDR2 YYNGEE. This CDR3 has 14 amino acids. The CDR3 DNA sequence: TGTGCCAGCAGCGTAGGGACAGGGAATTTGGGAGCTTTCTTT. As protein: CASSVGTGNLGAFF. Filled out from reference TRBV9 and TRBJ1-1, the complete variable domain reads DSGVTQTPKHLITATGQRVTLRCSPRSGDLSVYWYQQSLDQGLQFLIQYYNGEERAKGNILERFSAQQFPDLHSELNLSSLELGDSALYFCASSVGTGNLGAFFGQGTRLTVV.

This chain uses TRBV28 with TRBJ2-7; D is ambiguous. The germline V and J ends were trimmed by 0 bases and 5 bases, with 14 bases remaining between them. CDR3 length: 15 residues. CDR1 MDHEN and CDR2 SYDVKM come from the germline V gene. The CDR3 nucleotides read TGTGCCAGCAGTTTATGGGCCAGGTCGACCAACGAGCAGTACTTC. It specifies CASSLWARSTNEQYF.

This clone was observed a single time. This chain joins TRBV5-1 and TRBJ2-5; perhaps TRBD1 as D (6 bases). This CDR3 has 14 residues. Per germline, CDR1 SGHRS and CDR2 YFSETQ. With 3 bases removed from V and 2 bases from J, the gap between germline ends came to 11 bases. The CDR3, as DNA: TGCGCCAGCAGCTCTGGGACAAAGCAAGAGACCCAGTACTTC. Translation gives CASSSGTKQETQYF.

The chain uses TRBV19 and TRBJ2-3, with no clear D. Trimming left V 4 bases short and J 2 bases short, with 10 bases between. Germline V gene lookup returns CDR1 LNHDA and CDR2 SQIVND (reference sequence). The CDR3 runs to 14 residues. The CDR3 sequence is CASSKGGNTDTQYF. The CDR3 region has the DNA TGTGCCAGTAGTAAAGGCGGTAACACAGATACGCAGTATTTT.

The rearrangement joins TRBV9 to TRBJ2-6; no reliable D call. Trimming left V 1 base short and J 1 base short, with 6 bases between. The CDR3 is 15 amino acids. The germline V gene has CDR1 SGDLS and CDR2 YYNGEE. The CDR3: CASSVSGSGANVLTF. The CDR3 DNA is TGTGCCAGCAGCGTATCAGGTTCTGGGGCCAACGTCCTGACTTTC.

J is TRBJ2-1 and V is TRBV19, with 7 bases lining up with TRBD2. CDR1 and CDR2 (germline): LNHDA, SQIVND (reference sequence). V was clipped by 3 bases and J by 3 bases; unmatched bases: 8. The CDR3 is made up of 16 amino acids. The CDR3 spells CASSIGAGVRYNEQFF. For the CDR3, the DNA is TGTGCCAGTAGTATCGGGGCGGGAGTCCGCTACAATGAGCAGTTCTTC.

This clone was seen only a few times. This chain connects TRBV30 to TRBJ2-1, with 7 positions matching TRBD2. Germline V gene lookup returns CDR1 GTSNPN and CDR2 SVGIG (reference sequence). The V segment lost 2 bases and the J segment 3 bases; nucleotides outside the gene matches: 7. The CDR3 length is 15 residues. CDR3 nucleotide sequence: TGTGCCTGGAGTAGAACTGGGGGGGGCTACAATGAGCAGTTCTTC. This codes for CAWSRTGGGYNEQFF.

The chain uses TRBV5-4 and TRBJ1-2; possibly TRBD1 for D (5 bases). This CDR3 region has 14 residues. The germline gives CDR1 SGHNT, CDR2 YYREEE (reference sequence). Trimming removed 3 bases at V and 8 bases at J, with 17 bases between. The DNA for the CDR3 is TGTGCCAGCAGCTCCGAGTGGGGGGTAAGAGGCTACACCTTC. It codes for CASSSEWGVRGYTF.

Written as DNA, the CDR3 is TGTGCCTGGAGTGTGGGGCAGGGTGGCTACACCTTC. Residues: CAWSVGQGGYTF. V is TRBV30 and J is TRBJ1-2; D perhaps matches TRBD1 (5 bases). The CDR3 length is 12 residues. Germline CDR1 reads GTSNPN; CDR2 reads SVGIG (reference sequence). Trimming stripped 0 bases from V and 7 bases from J, with 9 bases between.

This sequence joins TRBV19 and TRBJ1-1; D perhaps matches TRBD1 (6 bases). Germline V gene sequence: CDR1 LNHDA, CDR2 SQIVND (reference sequence). The CDR3 contains 15 residues. V was clipped by 6 bases and J by 0 bases, with 14 bases between them. The CDR3 DNA reads TGTGCCAGTAGCGCCCTAGGGGGAATGAACACTGAAGCTTTCTTT. The encoded protein is CASSALGGMNTEAFF.

The V call is TRBV4-1, the J call TRBJ1-5; 7 bases are shared with TRBD1. V was clipped by 2 bases and J by 2 bases; unmatched bases: 6. The CDR3 covers 16 residues. Per the germline V gene, CDR1 is MGHRA and CDR2 is YSYEKL. Here the CDR3 reads CASSQTGAWGNQPQHF. The CDR3 bases are TGCGCCAGCAGCCAAACAGGGGCATGGGGCAATCAGCCCCAGCATTTT.

This chain uses TRBV6-6 with TRBJ2-1; 9 positions match TRBD2. V was pared by 5 bases and J by 3 bases, with 11 bases of the junction left unmatched. Per germline, CDR1 MNHNY and CDR2 SVGAGI (reference sequence). The CDR3 loop spans 17 amino acids. The DNA for the CDR3 is TGTGCCAGCAGTCACGGCGGGACTAGCAGAAACTACAATGAGCAGTTCTTC. It translates to CASSHGGTSRNYNEQFF.

This chain joins TRBV6-4 and TRBJ2-3; 8 bases match TRBD1. CDR3 length: 16 residues. The germline V gene encodes CDR1 MRHNA and CDR2 SNTAGT. Trimming took 4 bases from V and 2 from J; bases not matched to a gene: 8. Here the CDR3 reads CASSGTRQGPTDTQYF. CDR3 in DNA: TGTGCCAGCAGTGGAACGCGACAGGGGCCCACAGATACGCAGTATTTT.

This chain connects TRBV19 to TRBJ1-5; 7 bases agree with TRBD1. Germline V gene data show CDR1 as LNHDA and CDR2 as SQIVND (reference sequence). The CDR3 runs 19 residues. Trimming removed 4 bases from V and 1 base from J; junction bases left unmatched: 16. The CDR3 nucleotides are TGTGCCAGTAGTAAAGCCCCCGACAGGGCCTCATGGAGCAATCAGCCCCAGCATTTT. This encodes CASSKAPDRASWSNQPQHF.

This sequence joins TRBV9 and TRBJ2-1, with 11 bases identical to TRBD2. V trimming: 0 bases; J trimming: 8 bases; junction bases outside the gene matches: 4. The CDR3 consists of 15 residues. The germline gives CDR1 SGDLS, CDR2 YYNGEE. CDR3 residues: CASSVVAGGADEQFF. Here the CDR3 DNA reads TGTGCCAGCAGCGTAGTAGCGGGGGGGGCGGATGAGCAGTTCTTC. The full variable domain, with the rest looked up from reference TRBV9 and TRBJ2-1, is DSGVTQTPKHLITATGQRVTLRCSPRSGDLSVYWYQQSLDQGLQFLIQYYNGEERAKGNILERFSAQQFPDLHSELNLSSLELGDSALYFCASSVVAGGADEQFFGPGTRLTVL.

This chain links TRBV5-4 with TRBJ1-4; 11 bases are shared with TRBD1. J was trimmed by 1 base and V by 3 bases; bases with no gene match: 2. CDR1 and CDR2 (germline): SGHNT, YYREEE (reference sequence). The CDR3 is 16 amino acids. This chain's CDR3 is CASSSGTGGTNEKLFF. CDR3 bases: TGTGCCAGCAGCTCCGGGACAGGGGGAACTAATGAAAAACTGTTTTTT.

The chain recombines TRBV9 with TRBJ2-7, with a weak D call TRBD2 (7 bases). Germline V lookup: CDR1 SGDLS, CDR2 YYNGEE. The CDR3 length is 15 residues. Trimming removed 3 bases from V and 4 bases from J, with 17 bases in between. DNA of the CDR3: TGTGCCAGCAGCGAGGGGGGGATAGCGCCTTACGAGCAGTACTTC. It is translated as CASSEGGIAPYEQYF.

The CDR3 loop reads CSVGSGTSGRYTDTQYF. In nucleotides, the CDR3 is TGCAGCGTTGGGTCCGGGACTAGCGGGAGGTACACAGATACGCAGTATTTT. V gene TRBV29-1 combines with J gene TRBJ2-3, with 15 bases matching TRBD2. This CDR3 contains 17 residues. Germline lookup yields CDR1 SQVTM and CDR2 ANQGSEA. Trimming removed 4 bases from V and 2 bases from J; junction bases left unmatched: 7.

V and J are TRBV29-1 and TRBJ2-3, with TRBD2 as a possible D gene (5 bases). Trimming pared 5 bases from V and 4 bases from J, leaving 13 bases between. The CDR3 contains 13 residues. Looked up from germline, CDR1 is SQVTM and CDR2 is ANQGSEA. DNA of the CDR3: TGCAGCGTTCTGGGGTGGACTTCAGATACGCAGTATTTT. Protein sequence: CSVLGWTSDTQYF.

The chain recombines TRBV12-3 or TRBV12-4 with TRBJ1-2; tentative D call: TRBD1 (5 bases). Deletions cut 6 bases from V and 3 bases from J, with 8 bases between. The CDR3 consists of 12 residues. The CDR3 loop reads CASRQQDYGYTF. The CDR3 bases are TGTGCCAGCAGGCAACAGGACTATGGCTACACCTTC.

This chain joins TRBV7-2 and TRBJ2-3; TRBD2 agrees at 11 bases. Germline CDR1 and CDR2: SGHTA and FQGNSA. This CDR3 region has 15 residues. Trimming took 5 bases from V and 11 from J; bases not matched to a gene: 12. The chain's CDR3 is CASSPPGLAGSGQYF. The CDR3 nucleotides are TGTGCCAGCAGCCCACCCGGACTAGCGGGTTCTGGGCAGTATTTT.

The rearrangement uses TRBV5-1 and TRBJ2-3; 9 nucleotides agree with TRBD2. V gave up 0 bases and J gave up 3 bases; unmatched junction bases: 5. The CDR3 consists of 16 residues. Germline V gives CDR1 SGHRS, CDR2 YFSETQ. The chain's CDR3 is CASSLGFTSGTDTQYF. The CDR3 coding sequence is TGCGCCAGCAGCTTGGGTTTCACTAGCGGGACAGATACGCAGTATTTT.

The V gene is TRBV7-9, the J gene TRBJ1-1; no clear D. The ends were cut back, 5 bases at V and 6 bases at J, with 10 bases in the middle. There are 12 residues in the CDR3. Germline V gene sequence: CDR1 SEHNR, CDR2 FQNEAQ (reference sequence). The chain's CDR3 is CASSLQAPEAFF. For the CDR3, the DNA is TGTGCCAGCAGCCTCCAGGCCCCTGAAGCTTTCTTT.